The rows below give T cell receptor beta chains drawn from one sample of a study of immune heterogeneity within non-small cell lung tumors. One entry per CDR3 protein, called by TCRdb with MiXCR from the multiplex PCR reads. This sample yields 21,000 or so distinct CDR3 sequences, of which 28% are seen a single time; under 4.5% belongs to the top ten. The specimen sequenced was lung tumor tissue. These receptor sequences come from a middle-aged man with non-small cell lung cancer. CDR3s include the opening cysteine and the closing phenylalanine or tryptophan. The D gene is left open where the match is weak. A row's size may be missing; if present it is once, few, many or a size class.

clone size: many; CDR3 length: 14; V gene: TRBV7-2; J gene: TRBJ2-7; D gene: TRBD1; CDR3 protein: CASSLLGQTHEQYF
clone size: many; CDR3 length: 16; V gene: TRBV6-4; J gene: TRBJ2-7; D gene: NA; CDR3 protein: CASSSADPSRYYEQYF
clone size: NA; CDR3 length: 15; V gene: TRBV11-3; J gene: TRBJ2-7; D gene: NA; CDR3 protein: CASSSSVRGSYEQYF
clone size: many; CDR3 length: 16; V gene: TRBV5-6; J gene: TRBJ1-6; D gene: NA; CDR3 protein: CASSSSTGLTNSPLHF
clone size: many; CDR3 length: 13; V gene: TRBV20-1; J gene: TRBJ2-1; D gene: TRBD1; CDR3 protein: CSSGQGLVNEQFF
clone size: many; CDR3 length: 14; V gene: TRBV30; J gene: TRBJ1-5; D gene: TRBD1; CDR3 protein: CAWSTGTGAQPQHF
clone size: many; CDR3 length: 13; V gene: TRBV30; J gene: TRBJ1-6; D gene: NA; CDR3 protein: CAWSLQYNSPLHF
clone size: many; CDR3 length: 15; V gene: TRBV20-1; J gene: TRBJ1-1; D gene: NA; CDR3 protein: CSAKKGGSGGTEAFF
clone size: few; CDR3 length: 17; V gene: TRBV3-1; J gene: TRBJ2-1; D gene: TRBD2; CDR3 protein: CASSQQTSGRGRNEQFF
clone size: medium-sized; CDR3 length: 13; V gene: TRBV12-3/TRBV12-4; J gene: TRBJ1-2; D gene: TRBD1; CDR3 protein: CASTSGGSEGYTF
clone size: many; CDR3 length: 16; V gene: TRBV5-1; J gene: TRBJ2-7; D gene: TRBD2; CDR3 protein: CASSLAGTSGRGEQYF
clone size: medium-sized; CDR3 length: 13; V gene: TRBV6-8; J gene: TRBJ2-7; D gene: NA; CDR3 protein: CASSFYGTYEQYF
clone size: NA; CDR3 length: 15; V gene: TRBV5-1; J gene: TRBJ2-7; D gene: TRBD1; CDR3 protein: CASSLGWTGEYEQYF
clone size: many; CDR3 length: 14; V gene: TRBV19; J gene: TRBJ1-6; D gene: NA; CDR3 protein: CASSMDSRNSPLHF
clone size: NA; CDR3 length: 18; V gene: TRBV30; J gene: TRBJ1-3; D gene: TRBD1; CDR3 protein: CAFSPGTGNTALGNTIYF
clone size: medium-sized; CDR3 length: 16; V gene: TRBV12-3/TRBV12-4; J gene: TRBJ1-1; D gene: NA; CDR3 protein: CASSLRGVLMNTEAFF
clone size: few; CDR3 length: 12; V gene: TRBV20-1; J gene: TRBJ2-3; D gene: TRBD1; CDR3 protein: CSAGQGSQTQYF
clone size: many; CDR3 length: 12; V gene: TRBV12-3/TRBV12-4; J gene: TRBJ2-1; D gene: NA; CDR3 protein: CASSLRGYEQFF
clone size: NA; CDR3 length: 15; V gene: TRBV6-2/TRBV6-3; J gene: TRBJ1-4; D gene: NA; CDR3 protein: CASGSEIATNEKLFF
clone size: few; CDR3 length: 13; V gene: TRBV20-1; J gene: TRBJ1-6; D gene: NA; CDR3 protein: CSARTQGSSPLHF
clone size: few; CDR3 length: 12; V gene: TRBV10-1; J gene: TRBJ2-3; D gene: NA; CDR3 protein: CASSRAYEWQYF
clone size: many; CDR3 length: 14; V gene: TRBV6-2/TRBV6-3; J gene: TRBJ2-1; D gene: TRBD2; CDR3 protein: CASRRGVGHNEQFF
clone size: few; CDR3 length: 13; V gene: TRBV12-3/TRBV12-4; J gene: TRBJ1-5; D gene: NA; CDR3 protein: CASSLQGEQPQHF
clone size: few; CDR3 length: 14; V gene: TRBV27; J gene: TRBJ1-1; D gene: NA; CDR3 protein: CASSLSGDGTEAFF
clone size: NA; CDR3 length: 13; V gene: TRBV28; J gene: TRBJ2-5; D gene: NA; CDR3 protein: CASTPGQQETQYF